This entry features one T cell receptor (beta chain) sequence. The sample comes from a study of beta chain features in type 1 diabetes. The entirety of the isolated RNA underwent reverse transcription, so expressed TCRB transcripts were sequenced. Data came from immunoSEQ multiplex PCR; TCRdb stores just in-frame clones and leaves some out. The sample lists under 450,000 clones, approximately 15% seen once, with less than 0.04% in the top ten. Trimming pared 5 bases from V and 3 bases from J, leaving 24 bases between. There are 18 residues in the CDR3. In germline, CDR1 is SGHAT, CDR2 FQNNGV. The sequenced material came from naive CD4+ T cells from blood. The V and J genes are TRBV11-2 and TRBJ2-3; D possibly corresponds to TRBD1 (6 bases). The sequence was collected from a young man in good health. CDR3 loop: CASSQPRRGEGITDTQYF. Here the CDR3 DNA reads TGTGCCAGCAGCCAGCCCCGCAGGGGAGAGGGTATTACAGATACGCAGTATTTT.